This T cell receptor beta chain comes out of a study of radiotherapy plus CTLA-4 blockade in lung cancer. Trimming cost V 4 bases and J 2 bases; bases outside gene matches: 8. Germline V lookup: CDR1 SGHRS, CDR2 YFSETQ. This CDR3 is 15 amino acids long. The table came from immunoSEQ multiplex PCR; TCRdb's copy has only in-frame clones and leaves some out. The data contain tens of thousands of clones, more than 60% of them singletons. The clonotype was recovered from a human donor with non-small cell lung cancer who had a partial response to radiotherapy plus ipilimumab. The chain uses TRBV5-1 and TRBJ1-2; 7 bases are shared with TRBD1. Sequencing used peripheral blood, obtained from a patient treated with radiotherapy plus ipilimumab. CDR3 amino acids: CASSEATGRNYGYTF. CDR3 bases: TGCGCCAGCAGCGAAGCGACAGGGAGGAACTATGGCTACACCTTC.